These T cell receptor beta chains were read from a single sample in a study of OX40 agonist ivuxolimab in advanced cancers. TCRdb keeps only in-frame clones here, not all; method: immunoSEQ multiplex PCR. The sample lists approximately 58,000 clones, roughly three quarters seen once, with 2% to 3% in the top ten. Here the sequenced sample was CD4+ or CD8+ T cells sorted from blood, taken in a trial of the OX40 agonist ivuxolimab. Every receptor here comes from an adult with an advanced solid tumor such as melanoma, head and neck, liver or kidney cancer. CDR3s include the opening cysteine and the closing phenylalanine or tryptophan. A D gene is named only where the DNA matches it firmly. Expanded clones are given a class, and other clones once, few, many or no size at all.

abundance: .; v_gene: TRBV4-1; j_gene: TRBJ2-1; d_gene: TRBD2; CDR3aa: CASSQAASGSNEQFF; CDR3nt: TGCGCCAGCAGCCAAGCGGCTAGCGGTAGCAATGAGCAGTTCTTC
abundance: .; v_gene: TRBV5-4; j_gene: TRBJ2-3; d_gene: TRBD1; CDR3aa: CASSLGRTGATDTQYF; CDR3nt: TGTGCCAGCAGCCTTGGTCGGACAGGGGCCACAGATACGCAGTATTTT
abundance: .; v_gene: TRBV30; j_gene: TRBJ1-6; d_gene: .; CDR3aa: CAWSVGGTYNSPLHF; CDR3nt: TGTGCCTGGAGTGTTGGTGGGACCTATAATTCACCCCTCCACTTT
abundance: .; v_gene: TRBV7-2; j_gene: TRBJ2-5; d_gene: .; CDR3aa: CASSLSLGGETQYF; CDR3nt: TGTGCCAGCAGCTTATCGCTCGGAGGGGAGACCCAGTACTTC
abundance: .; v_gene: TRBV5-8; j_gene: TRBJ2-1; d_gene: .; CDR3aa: CASSFRTASSYNEQFF; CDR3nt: TGTGCCAGCAGCTTTCGGACAGCGAGCTCCTACAATGAGCAGTTCTTC
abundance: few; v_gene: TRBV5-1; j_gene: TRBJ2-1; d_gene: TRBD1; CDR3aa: CASSLAQTGSDEQFF; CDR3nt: TGCGCCAGCAGCTTGGCCCAGACAGGGTCCGATGAGCAGTTCTTC
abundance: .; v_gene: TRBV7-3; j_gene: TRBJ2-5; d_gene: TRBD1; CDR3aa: CASSPQKLTGGETQYF; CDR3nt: TGTGCCAGCAGCCCCCAGAAACTGACAGGGGGGGAGACCCAGTACTTC
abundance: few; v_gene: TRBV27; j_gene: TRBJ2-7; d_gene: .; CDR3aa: CASSQSKTVEQYF; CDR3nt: TGTGCCAGCAGCCAATCCAAGACGGTCGAGCAGTACTTC
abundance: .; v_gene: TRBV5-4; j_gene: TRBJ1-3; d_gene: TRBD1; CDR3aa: CASSFGGGGNTIYF; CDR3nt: TGTGCCAGCAGCTTCGGAGGGGGCGGAAACACCATATATTTT
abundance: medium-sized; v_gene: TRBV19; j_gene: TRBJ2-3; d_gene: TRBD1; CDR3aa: CASSPQGDTPTPSTDTQYF; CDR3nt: TGTGCCAGTAGTCCCCAGGGGGACACCCCTACGCCTAGCACAGATACGCAGTATTTT
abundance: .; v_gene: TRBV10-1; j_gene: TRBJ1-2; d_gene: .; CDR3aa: CASSRSGAEDNGYTF; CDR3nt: TGCGCCAGCAGCCGCTCTGGGGCCGAAGACAATGGCTACACCTTC
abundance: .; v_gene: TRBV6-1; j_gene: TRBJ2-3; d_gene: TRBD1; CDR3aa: CASSASGGTSDTQYF; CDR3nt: TGTGCCAGCAGCGCGTCAGGGGGCACATCAGATACGCAGTATTTT
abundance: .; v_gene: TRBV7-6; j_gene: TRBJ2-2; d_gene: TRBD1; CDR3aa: CASSSFRGGDRPGELFF; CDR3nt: TGTGCCAGCAGCTCGTTCCGAGGGGGCGATAGACCCGGGGAGCTGTTTTTT
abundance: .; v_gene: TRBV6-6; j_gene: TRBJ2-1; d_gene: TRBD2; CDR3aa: CASSSGGSGGDEQFF; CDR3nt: TGTGCCAGCAGTTCCGGAGGTAGCGGGGGCGATGAGCAGTTCTTC